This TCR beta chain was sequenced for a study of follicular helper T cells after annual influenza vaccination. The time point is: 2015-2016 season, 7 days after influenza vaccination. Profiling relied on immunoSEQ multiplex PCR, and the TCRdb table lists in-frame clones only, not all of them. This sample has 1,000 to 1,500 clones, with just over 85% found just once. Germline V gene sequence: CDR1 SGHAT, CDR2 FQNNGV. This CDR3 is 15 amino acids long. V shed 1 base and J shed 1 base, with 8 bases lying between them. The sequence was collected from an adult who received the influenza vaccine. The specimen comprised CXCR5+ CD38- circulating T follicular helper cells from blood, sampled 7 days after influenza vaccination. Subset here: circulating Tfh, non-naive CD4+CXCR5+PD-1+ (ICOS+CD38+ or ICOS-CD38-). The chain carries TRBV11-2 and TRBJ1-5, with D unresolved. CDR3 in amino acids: CASSLGGLSNQPQHF. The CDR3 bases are TGTGCCAGCAGCTTAGGCGGATTGAGCAATCAGCCCCAGCATTTT.